This T cell receptor beta chain was captured in a study of molecular identifiers for immune sequencing clone quantification. Study-level background: Naive CD8 RNA (20,000 or 100,000 cells) was divided into five aliquots, with four sequenced.

This CDR3 contains 14 residues. J was trimmed by 3 bases and V by 4 bases; bases with no gene match: 5. Per the germline V gene, CDR1 is SGHRS and CDR2 is YFSETQ. Via MiXCR, TCRdb re-called the PCR reads, giving one row per CDR3 protein. Of hundreds of thousands of distinct CDR3 sequences listed, about 25% were seen once; the top ten hold 0.6% to 0.9%. This sequence was found in a human donor in good health. Some libraries in this study had Jurkat cell RNA spiked in. The gene calls are TRBV5-1 and TRBJ2-3; 7 positions agree with TRBD2. Source material: naive CD8+ T cells from blood, with Jurkat cell RNA spiked in. Sample subset: FACS-sorted CD8+CD4-CCR7+CD45RA+ naive T cells. CDR3: CASSDDGGTDTQYF. CDR3 coding DNA: TGCGCCAGCAGCGACGACGGGGGGACAGATACGCAGTATTTT.